This T cell receptor (beta chain) appears in the sequencing data of a study of CD8 T cells in ankylosing spondylitis. Per germline, CDR1 SGHRS and CDR2 YFSETQ. The CDR3 has 14 residues. The V gene lost 0 bases and the J gene lost 1 base, with 4 bases spanning the gap. This clonotype was seen repeatedly, ten times or more. Its antigen is undetermined. Study-wide findings and caveats: Matched ankylosing spondylitis synovial fluid reportedly showed significant enrichment of disease-linked clones. Apparently characteristic of ankylosing spondylitis blood was a TCR beta motif (eight highly homologous variants).

MiXCR, run by TCRdb on the 5' RACE reads, gives a single entry per CDR3 protein. Of about 800,000 distinct CDR3 sequences in the sample, about 12% were seen once. The chain recombines TRBV5-1 with TRBJ1-4; D is ambiguous. The TCR sequence derives from a male donor with ankylosing spondylitis. Sequenced material: blood, either unsorted or a sorted T cell fraction (not recorded which). CDR3 in amino acids: CASSLEGTNEKLFF. CDR3 nucleotide sequence: TGCGCCAGCAGCTTGGAAGGAACTAATGAAAAACTGTTTTTT.